This T cell receptor beta chain came from a study of early T cells in non-severe SARS-CoV-2 infection. The wider study: Investigators sequenced bulk RNA drawn from unsorted whole blood, and chains remained unpaired. Regarding the study as a whole: VDJdb-based matching was biased toward anti-spike CD8 responses and missed private and CD4 specificities.

The CDR3 is made up of 15 amino acids. The ends were cut back, 0 bases at V and 10 bases at J, with 13 bases in the middle. The V gene's germline CDR1 is SGHTA and CDR2 FQGNSA. Unique molecular identifiers (one per individual cDNA molecule) were attached. TCRdb re-called the 5' RACE reads through MiXCR, storing one row per CDR3 protein. In the table there are 30,000 or so distinct CDR3 sequences, over 4.5% of which are singletons. A few counts support this clonotype. The antigen is undetermined. This clonotype was obtained from an adult who was a healthcare worker with PCR-confirmed SARS-CoV-2 infection or an uninfected control (not recorded which). The sample taken for sequencing was whole blood. The rearrangement uses TRBV7-2 and TRBJ1-6, with no clear D. The CDR3, as DNA: TGTGCCAGCAGCTTAGCGAGAGGGATGGGCTCACCCCTCCACTTT. Its protein product is CASSLARGMGSPLHF.